Listed below are T cell receptor beta chains from one sample, sequenced in a study of neurological immune-mediated disorders. Each CDR3 protein gets one entry after TCRdb re-called the 5' RACE reads with MiXCR. The sample records about 30,000 distinct CDR3 sequences, roughly 15% being singletons. Sequenced: PBMCs. Every receptor here comes from a man between 70 and 80 years old in good health. Each CDR3 is given with its conserved first and last residue. Fields, in order: J gene, clone size, V gene, D gene, CDR3 DNA, CDR3 protein. A D gene is named only where the DNA matches it firmly. Size is omitted from some rows. Given values are once, few, many or a class for expanded clones.

TRBJ2-3,many,TRBV7-3,.,TGTGCCAGCAGCCGGGATGGAGTTAGCACAGATACGCAGTATTTT,CASSRDGVSTDTQYF
TRBJ1-6,.,TRBV11-2,.,.,CASSFYICSARLAGANSPLHF
TRBJ2-2,.,TRBV20-1,TRBD2,TGCAGTGCTAGCGGGGGGGACTCCGGGGAGCTGTTTTTT,CSASGGDSGELFF
TRBJ1-2,medium-sized,TRBV5-6,.,TGTGCCAGCAGCTTATTCGACTATGGCTACACCTTC,CASSLFDYGYTF
TRBJ2-3,.,TRBV9,.,TGTGCCAGCAGCGTAGGGGACCTCACAGATACGCAGTATTTT,CASSVGDLTDTQYF
TRBJ1-2,many,TRBV7-2,TRBD1,TGTGCCAGCAGCTCTTCGACAGGGAACTATGGCTACACCTTC,CASSSSTGNYGYTF
TRBJ1-5,many,TRBV7-8,TRBD1,TGTGCCAGCAGCGCAGCTGCTACGGACAGGAAGGGGCAGCCCCAGCATTTT,CASSAAATDRKGQPQHF
TRBJ1-4,many,TRBV12-3/TRBV12-4,.,TGTGCCAGCAGTTTGGGGCAGGGTTATGAAAAACTGTTTTTT,CASSLGQGYEKLFF
TRBJ2-3,many,TRBV6-5,TRBD2,TGTGCCAGCAAAATCCAGCGGGGGGGAGATACGCAGTATTTT,CASKIQRGGDTQYF
TRBJ2-7,many,TRBV3-1,.,TGTGCCAGCAGCCCCGCAGGAATATCCTACGAGCAGTACTTC,CASSPAGISYEQYF
TRBJ2-1,many,TRBV5-1,TRBD2,TGCGCCAGCAGTGGGGCTAGCGGGGTCCCTGAGCAGTTCTTC,CASSGASGVPEQFF
TRBJ2-5,.,TRBV7-3,TRBD1,TGTGCCAGCAGCTTAGCTGTGACAGGGGAGGATACCCAGTACTTC,CASSLAVTGEDTQYF
TRBJ2-1,many,TRBV3-1,.,TGTGCCAGCAGCCAAGAGGCGAGCTCCTACAATGAGCAGTTCTTC,CASSQEASSYNEQFF
TRBJ2-7,many,TRBV7-2,.,TGTGCCAGCAGCTTAGTAAAGGGGGAGTACGAGCAGTACTTC,CASSLVKGEYEQYF
TRBJ1-2,.,TRBV7-2,.,TGTGCCAGCAGCTTCCGGGAGAACTATGGCTACACCTTC,CASSFRENYGYTF
TRBJ2-2,many,TRBV7-6,.,TGTGCCAGCAGAGGGACGGCGAACACCGGGGAGCTGTTTTTT,CASRGTANTGELFF
TRBJ2-7,many,TRBV18,TRBD2,TGTGCCAGCTCCCCGGGAGGGCCCTCCTACGAGCAGTACTTC,CASSPGGPSYEQYF
TRBJ2-5,medium-sized,TRBV20-1,TRBD1,TGCAGTGCTACCCTGGACAGGTCATCCTCCGGGGAGACCCAGTACTTC,CSATLDRSSSGETQYF
TRBJ2-7,many,TRBV9,.,TGTGCCAGCAGCGGCGGGCTGGGGCGCGAGCAGTACTTC,CASSGGLGREQYF
TRBJ1-2,.,TRBV4-3,.,TGCGCCAGCAGCCAACAGAGGGGATATGGCTGCACCTTC,CASSQQRGYGCTF
TRBJ2-7,.,TRBV5-1,.,TGCACCAGCAGCTTGGTTGGACGCACCTACGAGCAGTACTTC,CTSSLVGRTYEQYF
TRBJ1-2,many,TRBV5-1,TRBD1,TGCGCCAGCAGCATTGGGACAGGGGGTAAGGGTGGCTACACCTTC,CASSIGTGGKGGYTF
TRBJ2-1,many,TRBV7-2,.,TGTGCCAGCAGCTTCCGGAGCAATGAGCAGTTCTTC,CASSFRSNEQFF
TRBJ2-2,.,TRBV15,.,TGTGCCACCAGCAGCCCGCGGGACAGAAACACCGGGGAGCTGTTTTTT,CATSSPRDRNTGELFF
TRBJ2-1,many,TRBV6-2/TRBV6-3,TRBD2,TGTGCCAGCAGTTACTCTCGGGAGGGGGGACACAATGAGCAGTTCTTC,CASSYSREGGHNEQFF
TRBJ2-7,once,TRBV6-6,.,TGTGCCAGCAGTGATCTGATGGGGCCCACCTACGAGCAGTACTTC,CASSDLMGPTYEQYF
TRBJ1-4,many,TRBV2,TRBD1,TGTGCCAGCAGTGAGGACAGGGGGCCAGTGGGTGAAAAACTGTTTTTT,CASSEDRGPVGEKLFF
TRBJ2-2,many,TRBV27,.,TGTGCCAGCATTGGAGGGGACCGCACCGGGGAGCTGTTTTTT,CASIGGDRTGELFF
TRBJ2-3,many,TRBV20-1,.,TGCAGTGCTAGAGCTAGTAAGACAGATACGCAGTATTTT,CSARASKTDTQYF
TRBJ2-1,many,TRBV6-5,.,TGTGCCAGCAGTTACTCGTCCCGAAATGAGCAGTTCTTC,CASSYSSRNEQFF
TRBJ1-4,many,TRBV4-2,TRBD1,TGTGCCAGCAGCCAATCGACAGGGGCGGGTGAAAAACTGTTTTTT,CASSQSTGAGEKLFF
TRBJ2-1,.,TRBV5-5,TRBD2,TGTGCCAGCAGCGCCTTACTAGCGGACAATGAGCAGTTCTTC,CASSALLADNEQFF
TRBJ1-2,many,TRBV6-4,.,TGTGCCAGCAGTGAGGAGTCGGCGGGGCCGGGAGGCTACACCTTC,CASSEESAGPGGYTF
TRBJ2-7,many,TRBV20-1,TRBD2,TGCAGTGCTAGAGATCGGGGAGGGAGCTCCTACGAGCAGTACTTC,CSARDRGGSSYEQYF
TRBJ2-2,many,TRBV6-2/TRBV6-3,.,TGTGCCAGCAGCCGATTCGGGGCTAACACCGGGGAGCTGTTTTTT,CASSRFGANTGELFF
TRBJ2-7,many,TRBV20-1,.,TGCAGTGCTAGAGATCAAGGCAGGGCGGTCGACGAGCAGTACTTC,CSARDQGRAVDEQYF
TRBJ1-4,many,TRBV6-6,TRBD1,TGTGCCAGCAGTTATCAAACCGGGACAGCAACTAATGAAAAACTGTTTTTT,CASSYQTGTATNEKLFF
TRBJ1-1,many,TRBV5-1,.,TGCGCCAGCAGCTTGGGAGGGGTAGACACTGAAGCTTTCTTT,CASSLGGVDTEAFF
TRBJ2-3,many,TRBV24-1,TRBD2,TGTGCCACCAGTGATTCACTAGCGGGGGGCTCAGATACGCAGTATTTT,CATSDSLAGGSDTQYF
TRBJ1-5,many,TRBV27,.,TGTGCCAGCAGTTTGAATGGGGGTCAGCCCCAGCATTTT,CASSLNGGQPQHF
TRBJ2-1,many,TRBV10-3,TRBD2,TGTGCCATCAGTGAGAGCGGGGGGCAATCCTACAATGAGCAGTTCTTC,CAISESGGQSYNEQFF
TRBJ2-1,many,TRBV7-2,.,TGTGCCAGCAGCTTAGGGGGACCGCGAGAGCAGTTCTTC,CASSLGGPREQFF
TRBJ2-1,.,TRBV29-1,TRBD2,TGCAGCGTTGAAGGGACTAGCGGGGGAGGCCAACTCTACAATGAGCAGTTCTTC,CSVEGTSGGGQLYNEQFF
TRBJ2-7,many,TRBV15,.,TGTGCCACCAGCAGGGGACTGAACTACGAGCAGTACTTC,CATSRGLNYEQYF
TRBJ2-6,few,TRBV18,TRBD1,TGTGCCAGCTCACCTGGGACAGGGCTCTCTGGGGCCAACGTCCTGACTTTC,CASSPGTGLSGANVLTF
TRBJ2-5,many,TRBV7-9,.,TGTGCCAGCAGCCCGAACGGGGGCTGGGAGACCCAGTACTTC,CASSPNGGWETQYF
TRBJ2-7,many,TRBV12-3/TRBV12-4,TRBD2,TGTGCCAGCAGTGCTAGACTAGCGGGGGCCTCCTACGAGCAGTACTTC,CASSARLAGASYEQYF
TRBJ1-2,.,TRBV5-1,.,TGCGCCAGCAGCCCCGGGGGAGCTAACTATGGCTACACCTTC,CASSPGGANYGYTF
TRBJ2-7,many,TRBV11-2,TRBD2,TGTGCCAGCAGCTTAGGGGACTACCTATCCCCACAGCGCTACTACGAGCAGTACTTC,CASSLGDYLSPQRYYEQYF
TRBJ2-7,many,TRBV2,.,TGTGCCAGCAGGTTTGACTCGGTCTACGAGCAGTACTTC,CASRFDSVYEQYF
TRBJ2-7,few,TRBV20-1,TRBD1,TGCAGTGTCGCCGGGACAGGGTTCTCCTACGAGCAGTACTTC,CSVAGTGFSYEQYF
TRBJ2-1,many,TRBV2,TRBD2,TGTGCCAGCAGTGAAGAGGGAGCGGGGGTCGGGCAGTTCTTC,CASSEEGAGVGQFF
TRBJ2-5,many,TRBV5-5,.,TGTGCCAGCAGCTTGACAGTTAGCTTCGAGACCCAGTACTTC,CASSLTVSFETQYF
TRBJ2-7,many,TRBV5-1,.,TGCGCCAGCAGCTTGGACGGGTCGGCCTACGAGCAGTACTTC,CASSLDGSAYEQYF
TRBJ2-3,many,TRBV15,.,TGTGCCACCAGCAGAGATGGGAGAACCACAGATACGCAGTATTTT,CATSRDGRTTDTQYF
TRBJ2-3,many,TRBV20-1,TRBD2,TGCAGTGCGGCGGGGGGACGCACAGATACGCAGTATTTT,CSAAGGRTDTQYF
TRBJ2-7,many,TRBV6-6,.,TGTGCCAGCAGATTCACAGGAGCCTACGAGCAGTACTTC,CASRFTGAYEQYF
TRBJ1-1,many,TRBV28,TRBD1,TGTGCCAGCAGTTTACGAGGAAAGACAGGGCGCACTGAAGCTTTCTTT,CASSLRGKTGRTEAFF